The entry below describes one T cell receptor beta chain. The antigen is not known. This entry comes from a study of cytomegalovirus exposure and HLA in healthy donors. General study results and limits: Later analysis revealed greater clonal expansion in HLA-associated TCR beta chains than in equally common others.

The germline V gene has CDR1 MDHEN and CDR2 SYDVKM. CDR3 length: 14 amino acids. Trimming pared 2 bases from V and 5 bases from J, leaving 9 bases between. The study ran its PCR with 60 Vbeta and 13 Jbeta primers. TCRdb keeps only in-frame clones here, not all; method: immunoSEQ multiplex PCR. The data hold around 200,000 clones, with over 65% observed a single time. The sequenced sample was PBMCs. V is TRBV28 and J is TRBJ1-4; perhaps TRBD1 as D (6 bases). The receptor comes from an older woman in good health and CMV-seropositive. The CDR3 loop is CASSLRQGNEKLFF. The CDR3 bases are TGTGCCAGCAGTTTAAGGCAGGGGAATGAAAAACTGTTTTTT.